Listed below are T cell receptor beta chains from one sample, sequenced in a study of human T cells and chemical hapten exposure. MiXCR, run by TCRdb on the RACE reads, gives a single entry per CDR3 protein. The repertoire consists of about 82,000 distinct CDR3 sequences, with 5% to 8.5% occurring once and the leading ten covering 1.3%. This sample comprised whole blood, obtained in connection with sensitization to the hapten diphenylcyclopropenone (DPC). The receptors were gathered from a woman in her 30s with alopecia areata. Some clones in this sample may be carry-over from other donors' samples. The CDR3 runs from the conserved cysteine through the conserved F or W. D genes are given only for firm matches. The size of a clone is reported for some rows only, either as once, few or many, or as a class for expanded clones.

len: 16; abundance: many; j_gene: TRBJ1-2; v_gene: TRBV11-3; d_gene: NA; CDR3aa: CASSPQRGSFSVGYTF; CDR3nt: TGTGCCAGCAGCCCACAACGGGGATCGTTCTCGGTTGGCTACACCTTC
len: 14; abundance: many; j_gene: TRBJ2-3; v_gene: TRBV7-8; d_gene: NA; CDR3aa: CASSFNTYTDTQYF; CDR3nt: TGTGCCAGCAGCTTTAATACCTACACAGATACGCAGTATTTT
len: 16; abundance: NA; j_gene: TRBJ1-1; v_gene: TRBV20-1; d_gene: TRBD1; CDR3aa: CSARDERRGLDTEAFF; CDR3nt: TGCAGTGCTAGAGATGAGCGGAGGGGGCTGGACACTGAAGCTTTCTTT
len: 15; abundance: many; j_gene: TRBJ1-6; v_gene: TRBV20-1; d_gene: NA; CDR3aa: CSAKMGSSYNSPLHF; CDR3nt: TGCAGTGCTAAAATGGGGAGCTCCTATAATTCACCCCTCCACTTT
len: 15; abundance: many; j_gene: TRBJ2-3; v_gene: TRBV10-3; d_gene: TRBD2; CDR3aa: CAISAGGTSTDTQYF; CDR3nt: TGTGCCATCAGTGCGGGAGGCACTAGCACAGATACGCAGTATTTT
len: 15; abundance: many; j_gene: TRBJ2-7; v_gene: TRBV6-6; d_gene: TRBD2; CDR3aa: CASSDVAGGPYEQYF; CDR3nt: TGTGCCAGCAGTGACGTAGCGGGGGGGCCTTACGAGCAGTACTTC
len: 14; abundance: NA; j_gene: TRBJ2-7; v_gene: TRBV20-1; d_gene: TRBD1; CDR3aa: CSARAGTAEYEQYF; CDR3nt: TGCAGTGCTAGAGCCGGGACAGCTGAATACGAGCAGTACTTC
len: 14; abundance: many; j_gene: TRBJ1-4; v_gene: TRBV11-1; d_gene: NA; CDR3aa: CASSGGGDNEKLFF; CDR3nt: TGTGCCAGCAGCGGCGGTGGGGACAATGAAAAACTGTTTTTT
len: 15; abundance: many; j_gene: TRBJ2-2; v_gene: TRBV18; d_gene: NA; CDR3aa: CASSREGENTGELFF; CDR3nt: TGTGCCAGCTCACGGGAAGGGGAGAACACCGGGGAGCTGTTTTTT
len: 15; abundance: many; j_gene: TRBJ1-2; v_gene: TRBV5-5; d_gene: TRBD1; CDR3aa: CASSLAAGGSYGYTF; CDR3nt: TGTGCCAGCAGCTTGGCCGCAGGGGGCAGCTATGGCTACACCTTC
len: 15; abundance: NA; j_gene: TRBJ1-1; v_gene: TRBV5-6; d_gene: TRBD1; CDR3aa: CASSQGQVSVGQAFF; CDR3nt: TGTGCCAGCAGCCAAGGACAGGTTTCCGTAGGCCAGGCTTTCTTT
len: 17; abundance: few; j_gene: TRBJ1-1; v_gene: TRBV27; d_gene: NA; CDR3aa: CASSLSVGGASGPEAFF; CDR3nt: TGTGCCAGCAGTTTATCTGTCGGGGGCGCATCCGGACCTGAAGCTTTCTTT
len: 14; abundance: many; j_gene: TRBJ2-7; v_gene: TRBV6-5; d_gene: NA; CDR3aa: CASNRGGGNHEQYF; CDR3nt: TGTGCCAGCAACAGGGGCGGGGGCAACCACGAGCAGTACTTC
len: 11; abundance: NA; j_gene: TRBJ2-7; v_gene: TRBV20-1; d_gene: NA; CDR3aa: CSASPGYEQYF; CDR3nt: TGCAGTGCCAGCCCCGGCTACGAGCAGTACTTC
len: 14; abundance: many; j_gene: TRBJ2-3; v_gene: TRBV5-1; d_gene: TRBD2; CDR3aa: CASSLERGADTQYF; CDR3nt: TGCGCCAGCAGCTTGGAGCGGGGGGCAGATACGCAGTATTTT
len: 13; abundance: few; j_gene: TRBJ1-5; v_gene: TRBV19; d_gene: NA; CDR3aa: CASTVQGEQPQHF; CDR3nt: TGTGCCAGTACGGTACAGGGCGAGCAGCCCCAGCATTTT
len: 15; abundance: few; j_gene: TRBJ2-4; v_gene: TRBV20-1; d_gene: TRBD2; CDR3aa: CSVGPLAGALNIQYF; CDR3nt: TGCAGTGTTGGACCCCTAGCGGGGGCCTTGAACATTCAGTACTTC
len: 15; abundance: many; j_gene: TRBJ2-2; v_gene: TRBV24-1; d_gene: TRBD1; CDR3aa: CATSERTGGTGELFF; CDR3nt: TGTGCCACCAGTGAGCGGACAGGCGGCACCGGGGAGCTGTTTTTT
len: 14; abundance: many; j_gene: TRBJ1-1; v_gene: TRBV6-5; d_gene: NA; CDR3aa: CASRLQRRNTEAFF; CDR3nt: TGTGCCAGCAGGCTACAGCGACGGAACACTGAAGCTTTCTTT
len: 16; abundance: many; j_gene: TRBJ2-3; v_gene: TRBV7-9; d_gene: NA; CDR3aa: CASSLVGSSTPTTQYF; CDR3nt: TGTGCCAGCAGCTTAGTTGGGTCATCAACACCAACTACGCAGTATTTT
len: 15; abundance: few; j_gene: TRBJ2-2; v_gene: TRBV23-1; d_gene: NA; CDR3aa: CASSQSVGGPGELFF; CDR3nt: TGCGCCAGCAGTCAATCGGTGGGGGGACCCGGGGAGCTGTTTTTT
len: 16; abundance: many; j_gene: TRBJ1-4; v_gene: TRBV7-2; d_gene: TRBD1; CDR3aa: CASSSTSRTGSEKLFF; CDR3nt: TGTGCCAGCAGCTCAACCAGCAGGACAGGGAGTGAAAAACTGTTTTTT
len: 15; abundance: NA; j_gene: TRBJ1-1; v_gene: TRBV6-5; d_gene: NA; CDR3aa: CASSYSRTAIIEAFF; CDR3nt: TGTGCCAGCAGTTACTCTAGGACAGCAATCATTGAAGCTTTCTTT
len: 14; abundance: many; j_gene: TRBJ2-6; v_gene: TRBV7-8; d_gene: NA; CDR3aa: CASSPVPGANVLTF; CDR3nt: TGTGCCAGCAGCCCAGTTCCTGGGGCCAACGTCCTGACTTTC
len: 12; abundance: few; j_gene: TRBJ1-2; v_gene: TRBV14; d_gene: NA; CDR3aa: CASTPYGYGYTF; CDR3nt: TGTGCCAGCACTCCCTACGGGTATGGCTACACCTTC
len: 11; abundance: few; j_gene: TRBJ1-1; v_gene: TRBV20-1; d_gene: NA; CDR3aa: CSAPPNTEAFF; CDR3nt: TGCAGTGCCCCCCCGAACACTGAAGCTTTCTTT
len: 14; abundance: many; j_gene: TRBJ2-3; v_gene: TRBV20-1; d_gene: NA; CDR3aa: CSRDSQPGGDTQYF; CDR3nt: TGCAGTAGGGACTCTCAGCCCGGGGGAGATACGCAGTATTTT
len: 13; abundance: few; j_gene: TRBJ2-7; v_gene: TRBV23-1; d_gene: NA; CDR3aa: CASVRDRFSEGRF; CDR3nt: TGCGCCAGCGTCCGAGACAGGTTCTCAGAGGGGCGCTTC
len: 14; abundance: NA; j_gene: TRBJ1-1; v_gene: TRBV6-5; d_gene: NA; CDR3aa: CASSSPRSNTEAFF; CDR3nt: TGTGCCAGCAGTTCCCCAAGGAGTAACACTGAAGCTTTCTTT